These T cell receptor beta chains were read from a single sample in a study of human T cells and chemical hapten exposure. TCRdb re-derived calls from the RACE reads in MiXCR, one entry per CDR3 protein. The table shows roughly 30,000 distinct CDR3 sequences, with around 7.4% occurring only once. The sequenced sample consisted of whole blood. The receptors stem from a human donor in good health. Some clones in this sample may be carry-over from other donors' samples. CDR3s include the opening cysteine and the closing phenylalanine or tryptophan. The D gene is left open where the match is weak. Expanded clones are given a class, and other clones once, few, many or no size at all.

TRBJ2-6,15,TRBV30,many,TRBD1,TGTGCCTGGGGGACAGGCAGCTCTGGGGCCAACGTCCTGACTTTC,CAWGTGSSGANVLTF
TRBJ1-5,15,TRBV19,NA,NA,TGTGCCAGTACGATTGACAACTATAGCAATCAGCCCCAGCATTTT,CASTIDNYSNQPQHF
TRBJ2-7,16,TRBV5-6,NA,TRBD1,TGTGCCAGCAGCTTGGTTGGGGACAGGGATTCCTACGAGCAGTACTTC,CASSLVGDRDSYEQYF
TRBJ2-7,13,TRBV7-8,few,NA,TGTGCCAGCAGCTTACGGCCTACCTACGAGCAGTACTTC,CASSLRPTYEQYF
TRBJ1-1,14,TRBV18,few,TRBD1,TGTGCCAGCTCAACGGGACAGGGGAACACTGAAGCTTTCTTT,CASSTGQGNTEAFF
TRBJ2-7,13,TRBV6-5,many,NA,TGTGCCAGCAGACGGGGACCGAGTAGCGAGCAGTACTTC,CASRRGPSSEQYF
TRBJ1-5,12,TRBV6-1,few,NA,TGTGCCAGCAAGGGGGGCCTAGGGCCCCAGCATTTT,CASKGGLGPQHF
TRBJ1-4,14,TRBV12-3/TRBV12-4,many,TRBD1,TGTGCCAGCAGTAACACGAGACAGGGGGAAAAACTGTTTTTT,CASSNTRQGEKLFF
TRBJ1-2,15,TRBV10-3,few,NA,TGTGCCATCAGTGATGGGTTTTCGAGCAACTATGGCTACACCTTC,CAISDGFSSNYGYTF
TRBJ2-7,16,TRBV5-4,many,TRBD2,TGTGCCAGCAGGCCGGGACTAGCGGAGAGCTCCTACGAGCAGTACTTC,CASRPGLAESSYEQYF
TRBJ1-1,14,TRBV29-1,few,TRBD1,TGCAGCGTTGAAGGGGGACAGGGGGTAACTGAAGCTTTCTTT,CSVEGGQGVTEAFF
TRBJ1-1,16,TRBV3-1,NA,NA,TGTGCCAGCAGCCAAACCCGGATGAAGGGGGACGCTGAAGTTTTCTTT,CASSQTRMKGDAEVFF
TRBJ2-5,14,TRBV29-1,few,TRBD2,TGCAGCGTTGAAGGCGGAGCGGGGCCAGGGACCCAGTACTTC,CSVEGGAGPGTQYF
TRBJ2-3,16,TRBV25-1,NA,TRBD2,TGTGCCAGCAGTGAGGAACTAGCGATTAGCACAGATACGCAGTATTTT,CASSEELAISTDTQYF
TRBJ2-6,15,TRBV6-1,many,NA,TGTGCCAGCAGTGAAAGGGACTCTGGGGCCAACGTCCTGACTTTC,CASSERDSGANVLTF
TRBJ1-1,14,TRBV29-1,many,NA,TGCAGCGTCGGACACCCAGGGGAGAACACTGAAGCTTTCTTT,CSVGHPGENTEAFF
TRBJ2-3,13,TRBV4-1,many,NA,TGCGCCCATGCCCTTACGGAGACAGATACGCAGTATTTT,CAHALTETDTQYF
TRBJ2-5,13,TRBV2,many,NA,TGTGCCAGCAGTGGATCTACGGGGGAGACCCAGTACTTC,CASSGSTGETQYF
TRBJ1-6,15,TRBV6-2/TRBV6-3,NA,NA,TGTGCCAGCAGGGCGTGGGGGCCCCAACATTCACCCCTCCACTTT,CASRAWGPQHSPLHF
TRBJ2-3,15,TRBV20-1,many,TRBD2,TGCAGTGCTAGGGGGTCGCGGGAGGGAACAGATACGCAGTATTTT,CSARGSREGTDTQYF
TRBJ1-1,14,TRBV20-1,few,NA,TGCAGTGCTCTGGACAGCGGAAGGAACACTGAAGCTTTCTTT,CSALDSGRNTEAFF
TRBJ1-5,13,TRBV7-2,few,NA,TGTGCCAGCCAGCAGAACCGCAATCAGCCCCAGCATTTT,CASQQNRNQPQHF
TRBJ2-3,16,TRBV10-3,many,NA,TGTGCCATCAGTGAGTCCCCAGGGGAAGGTCAAGATACGCAGTATTTT,CAISESPGEGQDTQYF
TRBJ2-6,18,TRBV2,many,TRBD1,TGTGCCAGCAGCTCACCGGGACAGGGGACCTCTGGGGCCAACGTCCTGACTTTC,CASSSPGQGTSGANVLTF
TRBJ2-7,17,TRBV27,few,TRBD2,TGTGCCAGCAGTTTGCCTGGACTAGCGGCCCGTTCCTACGAGCAGTACTTC,CASSLPGLAARSYEQYF
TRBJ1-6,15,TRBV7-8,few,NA,TGTGCCAGCAGCCTTAGGACAGTCTCGGATTCACCCCTCCACTTT,CASSLRTVSDSPLHF
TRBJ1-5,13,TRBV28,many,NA,TGTGCCAGCAACCGGGAAGGCAATCAGCCCCAGCATTTT,CASNREGNQPQHF
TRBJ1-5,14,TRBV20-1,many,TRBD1,TGCAGTGCTAGACCGACAGGGGGAAATCAGCCCCAGCATTTT,CSARPTGGNQPQHF
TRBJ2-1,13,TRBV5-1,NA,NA,TGCGCCAGCAGCCAGGGACGAGCGGGCAATAAGTTCTTC,CASSQGRAGNKFF
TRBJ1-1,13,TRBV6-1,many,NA,TGTGCCAGCAGTGAAGATTTAGGGGCTGAAGCTTTCTTT,CASSEDLGAEAFF
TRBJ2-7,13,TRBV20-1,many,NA,TGCAGTGCGCACATCAGCGGTCCATACGAGCAGTACTTC,CSAHISGPYEQYF
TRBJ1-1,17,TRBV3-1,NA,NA,TGTGCCAGCAGCCAATGGCCCCCCCTGGGCGTGAACACTGAAGCTTTCTTT,CASSQWPPLGVNTEAFF
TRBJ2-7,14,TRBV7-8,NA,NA,TGTGCCAGCAGCAACCGGGAAGCTACCTACGAGCAGTACTTC,CASSNREATYEQYF
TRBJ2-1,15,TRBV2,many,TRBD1,TGTGCCAGCAGAGCTACAGGGGGCTCCTACAATGAGCAGTTCTTC,CASRATGGSYNEQFF
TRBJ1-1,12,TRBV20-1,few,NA,TGCAGTGCTAGGAAGTCGGACACTGAAGCTTTCTTT,CSARKSDTEAFF
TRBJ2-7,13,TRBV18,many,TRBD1,TGTGCCAGCTCGCGGGGACAGGGGTACGAGCAGTACTTC,CASSRGQGYEQYF
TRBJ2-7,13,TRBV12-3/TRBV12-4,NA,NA,TGTGCCAGCAGTCGCCGGGCCCTTTACGAGCAGTACTTC,CASSRRALYEQYF
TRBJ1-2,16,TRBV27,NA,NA,TGTGCCAGCAGTTTATGGGGGAGTACAGGGACCTATGGCTACACCTTC,CASSLWGSTGTYGYTF
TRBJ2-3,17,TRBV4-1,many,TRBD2,TGCGCCAGCAGCGCCCAAACTAGCGGGGGGGTCACAGATACGCAGTATTTT,CASSAQTSGGVTDTQYF
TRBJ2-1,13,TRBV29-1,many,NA,TGCAGCGTTGTAGGGGGATCCTACAATGAGCAGTTCTTC,CSVVGGSYNEQFF